The next 10 T cell receptor beta chains were all read from a single sample in a study of shared clonotypes between healthy human individuals. The protocol was immunoSEQ multiplex PCR, while the TCRdb copy is restricted to in-frame clones and leaves out a portion. Of over 400,000 clones in the sample, 95% to 97% are singletons; the top ten hold around 0.067%. Material for sequencing was naive CD4+ T cells sorted from blood. Subset defined: CD45RA+ positively selected. The receptors derive from a woman aged 25 to 39 in good health.

J is TRBJ2-5 and V is TRBV5-1; 7 bases are a match to TRBD1. CDR3 length: 15 residues. Germline V CDR1 and CDR2: SGHRS, YFSETQ. The junction had 8 bases not matched to a gene; V was cut back by 4 bases and J by 2 bases. The CDR3 sequence: CASSPGTVPQETQYF. CDR3 DNA: TGCGCCAGCAGCCCTGGGACAGTCCCACAAGAGACCCAGTACTTC.

This chain links TRBV14 with TRBJ2-5, with D tentatively TRBD1 (6 bases). Per germline, CDR1 SGHDN and CDR2 FVKESK. The CDR3 covers 14 residues. V lost 6 bases, J lost 5 bases, and 16 bases lay in between. For the CDR3, the DNA is TGTGCCAGCAGTCCACAGGGTATAAGGGAGACCCAGTACTTC. It encodes CASSPQGIRETQYF.

The rearrangement joins TRBV5-1 to TRBJ2-7, with 9 nucleotides matching TRBD2. The CDR3 has 14 residues. The V segment lost 4 bases and the J segment 6 bases; nucleotides outside the gene matches: 8. From germline, CDR1 is SGHRS and CDR2 YFSETQ. This chain's CDR3 is CASSAPGTSFEQYF. The CDR3 DNA reads TGCGCCAGCAGCGCCCCCGGGACTAGCTTCGAGCAGTACTTC.

The J gene is TRBJ2-7, the V gene TRBV7-9; no clear D gene. V was trimmed by 0 bases and J by 9 bases, leaving 18 bases between them. The CDR3 has 15 amino acids. Germline V CDR1 and CDR2: SEHNR, FQNEAQ (reference sequence). CDR3 nucleotide sequence: TGTGCCAGCAGCTTAGCGTCTCAGAACCTAGGGCGGCAGTACTTC. Amino acid sequence: CASSLASQNLGRQYF.

The chain recombines TRBV4-2 with TRBJ1-1; D is possibly TRBD1 (5 bases). Germline lookup yields CDR1 LGHNA and CDR2 YNFKEQ. The V and J ends lost 1 base and 4 bases respectively, with 16 bases between them. This CDR3 has 16 amino acids. The CDR3 DNA follows: TGTGCCAGCAGCCAAGCTTATCCAGGGTTTAGCACTGAAGCTTTCTTT. It yields the protein CASSQAYPGFSTEAFF.

The chain joins TRBV28 to TRBJ2-1; D ambiguous. The V gene's germline CDR1 is MDHEN and CDR2 SYDVKM. The CDR3 spans 17 residues. V shed 3 bases and J shed 7 bases, with 22 bases lying between them. The CDR3 sequence: CASSLDRLFLVGNEQFF. CDR3 DNA sequence: TGTGCCAGCAGTTTGGATCGACTTTTTTTAGTCGGTAATGAGCAGTTCTTC.

The rearrangement joins TRBV18 to TRBJ1-5, with D possibly matching TRBD1 (5 bases). V lost 1 base, J lost 6 bases, and 10 bases lay in between. Per the germline V gene, CDR1 is KGHSH and CDR2 is LQKENI. CDR3 size: 14 residues. CDR3 region: CASSPLQGTQPQHF. DNA of the CDR3: TGTGCCAGCTCACCACTGCAGGGCACTCAGCCCCAGCATTTT. The full variable domain, rest sourced from reference TRBV18 and TRBJ1-5, is NAGVMQNPRHLVRRRGQEARLRCSPMKGHSHVYWYRQLPEEGLKFMVYLQKENIIDESGMPKERFSAEFPKEGPSILRIQQVVRGDSAAYFCASSPLQGTQPQHFGDGTRLSIL.

The chain couples TRBV28 to TRBJ1-5, with D tentatively TRBD1 (6 bases). This CDR3 contains 15 residues. Germline CDR1 and CDR2: MDHEN and SYDVKM. V was cut by 8 bases and J by 2 bases, with 16 bases left in between. This CDR3 reads CASRTAAGGNQPQHF. The DNA of the CDR3 is TGTGCCAGCCGGACAGCGGCCGGCGGCAATCAGCCCCAGCATTTT.

The chain joins TRBV18 to TRBJ1-1; a weak D match, TRBD1 (5 bases). The CDR3 has 17 amino acids. Germline CDR1 KGHSH, CDR2 LQKENI. The V and J ends lost 6 bases and 5 bases respectively, with 25 bases between them. The CDR3 coding sequence is TGTGCCAGCTCGACAGAGGGCAGGGATGGGTTGGGGACTGAAGCTTTCTTT. Protein: CASSTEGRDGLGTEAFF.

The chain carries TRBV28 and TRBJ1-1; 9 bases are shared with TRBD1. Germline assignment: CDR1 MDHEN and CDR2 SYDVKM. CDR3 length: 13 amino acids. V lost 7 bases, J lost 2 bases, and 2 bases stayed unmatched. CDR3 loop: CASKTGGNTEAFF. The CDR3 DNA reads TGTGCCAGCAAGACAGGGGGAAACACTGAAGCTTTCTTT.